This TCR beta chain stems from a study of early T cells in non-severe SARS-CoV-2 infection. Attachment of unique molecular identifiers to individual cDNA molecules was performed. TCRdb processed the 5' RACE reads anew with MiXCR; each CDR3 protein has one entry. The sample carries 70,000 to 95,000 distinct CDR3 sequences, roughly 14% recorded once. CDR1 LNHDA and CDR2 SQIVND come from the germline V gene (reference sequence). V was clipped by 3 bases and J by 4 bases, with 7 bases between them. The CDR3 consists of 13 residues. This clonotype has only one observation. The gene calls are TRBV19 and TRBJ1-5; no clear D gene. The sequencing sample was made of whole blood. This TCR was sampled from an adult who was a healthcare worker with PCR-confirmed SARS-CoV-2 infection or an uninfected control (not recorded which). Written as DNA, the CDR3 is TGTGCCAGTAGTATGCTCGTTAATCAGCCCCAGCATTTT. As protein: CASSMLVNQPQHF.